A selection of T cell receptor beta chains follows, all from one sample in a study of T-cell reconstitution after alpha-beta-depleted transplantation in children. TCRdb independently ran MiXCR on the PCR reads; one entry per CDR3 protein. The table lists 450,000 to 600,000 distinct CDR3 sequences, about a sixth of them singletons, with more than 2.5% in the top ten. Material: PBMCs from the stem cell graft donor, obtained from the stem cell graft. Receptor source: a human donor who donated a stem cell graft to a child with acute lymphoblastic leukemia. Both conserved end residues are part of each CDR3. The D gene is left open where the match is weak. Clone size is stated in some rows and not others, as once, few, many or a class when expanded.

D	V	J	size	DNA	CDR3
TRBD1	TRBV7-6	TRBJ1-4	once	TGTGCCACCAGCCCTATTTCCGGGACAGCAACTAATGAAAAACTGTTTTTT	CATSPISGTATNEKLFF
TRBD1	TRBV3-1	TRBJ1-1	.	TGTGCCAGCAGCCAAGATTGGCCGGGACAGGGTGAGAACACTGAAGCTTTCTTT	CASSQDWPGQGENTEAFF
TRBD1	TRBV18	TRBJ1-5	.	TGTGCCAGCTCACAGTGGTCCGGGACAGAAAGGGCTCAGCCCCAGCATTTT	CASSQWSGTERAQPQHF
TRBD1	TRBV6-1	TRBJ1-1	.	TGTGCCAGCAGTGAACAGGGGGGGAGCACTGAAGCTTTCTTT	CASSEQGGSTEAFF
.	TRBV6-1	TRBJ1-4	.	TGTGCCAGCAGATCGGAGGCAGTTACAACTAATGAAAAACTGTTTTTT	CASRSEAVTTNEKLFF
.	TRBV20-1	TRBJ1-5	.	TGCAGTGCTACCAATACACGCAGTCAAACCTATAGCAATCAGCCCCAGCATTTT	CSATNTRSQTYSNQPQHF
TRBD2	TRBV5-5	TRBJ2-5	.	TGTGCCAGCAGCGCGACTAGCGGGAGCGTACAGACCCAGTACTTC	CASSATSGSVQTQYF
.	TRBV9	TRBJ2-6	.	TGTGCCAGCAGCGCTAAAAGGACCTCCGGGGCCTCTGGGGCCAACGTCCTGACTTTC	CASSAKRTSGASGANVLTF
.	TRBV20-1	TRBJ2-5	.	TGCAGTGCTAGCGAGATGGAGGTAGCCCAGTACTTC	CSASEMEVAQYF
TRBD2	TRBV20-1	TRBJ2-1	few	TGCAGTTCGCTGCGGGCTAGCGGGAGAGGCTACAATGAGCAGTTCTTC	CSSLRASGRGYNEQFF
TRBD2	TRBV6-1	TRBJ2-2	.	TGTGCCAGCAGTGGACTAGCGGGGGGTGGGAGCGGGGAGCTGTTTTTT	CASSGLAGGGSGELFF
TRBD2	TRBV2	TRBJ2-7	few	TGTGCCAGCGGAGACAAAACGGGAGGGCCCCACGAGCAGTACTTC	CASGDKTGGPHEQYF
.	TRBV5-1	TRBJ2-5	.	TGCGCCAGCAGCCAGGCCGGGAGCCAGCAAGAGACCCAGTACTTC	CASSQAGSQQETQYF
.	TRBV6-5	TRBJ2-7	.	TGTGCCAGCAGTTACAAGGCGTGGGGAGCCCTCGGATCGAGGGAGCAGTACTTC	CASSYKAWGALGSREQYF
TRBD1	TRBV20-1	TRBJ1-4	few	TGCAGTGCCCGGGGACAGGAGTTTGAAAAACTGTTTTTT	CSARGQEFEKLFF
.	TRBV20-1	TRBJ2-7	.	TGCAGTGCTAGTTTTCCCGGCGGTGGCTCCTACGAGCAGTACTTC	CSASFPGGGSYEQYF
TRBD1	TRBV12-3/TRBV12-4	TRBJ2-5	.	TGTGCCAGCAGTACATCGGATCCGGGACAGGGGCGCGGAGAGACCCAGTACTTC	CASSTSDPGQGRGETQYF
.	TRBV12-5	TRBJ2-7	.	TGTGCTAGTGGCCCGGACTTGTCCTACGAGCAGTACTTC	CASGPDLSYEQYF
.	TRBV29-1	TRBJ2-1	.	TGCAGCGTTGAATTAGTTGGTGAGCAGTTCTTC	CSVELVGEQFF
.	TRBV7-6	TRBJ1-5	.	TGTGCCAGCACTCAAGGGTATGGACAGCCCCAGCATTTT	CASTQGYGQPQHF
.	TRBV5-8	TRBJ2-3	few	TGTGCCAGCAGCTTTTTTCTCGATACGCAGTATTTT	CASSFFLDTQYF
.	TRBV6-2/TRBV6-3	TRBJ2-1	few	TGTGCCAGCAGTTACCGTAATCTAGCGTCCACCTACAATGAGCAGTTCTTC	CASSYRNLASTYNEQFF
.	TRBV20-1	TRBJ2-3	few	TGCAGTGCTAGATTGCATCCTAGCACAGATACGCAGTATTTT	CSARLHPSTDTQYF
.	TRBV10-1	TRBJ2-1	few	TGCGCCAGCAGTGAGTCGATGTGGTCGGTCACCACGAAGAATGAGCAGTTCTTC	CASSESMWSVTTKNEQFF
.	TRBV5-1	TRBJ2-5	.	TGCGCCAGCAGCTTGGCCTTTGGATTTGACCAAGAGACCCAGTACTTC	CASSLAFGFDQETQYF
.	TRBV29-1	TRBJ2-4	few	TGCAGCGTTGAAGACCACGGAAACATTCAGTACTTC	CSVEDHGNIQYF
.	TRBV12-3/TRBV12-4	TRBJ2-5	many	TGCGCCAGCAGATCATCAGAGACCCAGTACTTC	CASRSSETQYF
.	TRBV12-3/TRBV12-4	TRBJ2-2	.	TGTGCCAGCAGTTTAAGTATTCGGAGGTTGGCCGGGGAGCTGTTTTTT	CASSLSIRRLAGELFF
.	TRBV6-1	TRBJ1-1	few	TGTGCCAGCAGCCTGGGGGTCCCAGTTTACACTGAAGCTTTCTTT	CASSLGVPVYTEAFF
.	TRBV7-8	TRBJ2-7	.	TGTGCCAGCAGCTCACATGACTACGAGCAGTACTTC	CASSSHDYEQYF
.	TRBV5-1	TRBJ1-5	few	TGCGCCAGCAGCCAGGACGGGGATAGCAATCAGCCCCAGCATTTT	CASSQDGDSNQPQHF
.	TRBV11-2	TRBJ1-1	few	TGTGCCAGCTGTTTGGGTAACACTGAAGCTTTCTTT	CASCLGNTEAFF
.	TRBV7-9	TRBJ2-1	.	TGTGCCAGCAGCTTAGAGGGGCCCAATGAGCAGTTCTTC	CASSLEGPNEQFF
.	TRBV27	TRBJ1-6	.	TGTGCCAGCAGTTTATCGAGGTTTAGGGGTTCACCCCTCCACTTT	CASSLSRFRGSPLHF
TRBD1	TRBV12-3/TRBV12-4	TRBJ2-7	.	TGTTCTGGACGTGGGGACAGGGATGGCTACGAGCAGTACTTC	CSGRGDRDGYEQYF
TRBD2	TRBV4-1	TRBJ2-7	.	TGCGCCAGCAGCCTCCCCCCACCCGGGAGGTCTAGCGAGCAGTACTTC	CASSLPPPGRSSEQYF
.	TRBV5-1	TRBJ1-2	.	TGCGCCAGCAGCTCCACCGCGGGGACAATTGGCTACACCTTC	CASSSTAGTIGYTF
TRBD2	TRBV12-3/TRBV12-4	TRBJ2-7	.	TGTGCCAGCAGTTTGCCGGTTCAAGCCAGGCAACGGACTAGCGGGAGGGTCGAGCAGTACTTC	CASSLPVQARQRTSGRVEQYF
TRBD2	TRBV4-2	TRBJ2-7	.	TGTGCCAGCAGCGAGATAGCGGGAGGGCCGGACGAGCAGTACTTC	CASSEIAGGPDEQYF
.	TRBV6-2/TRBV6-3	TRBJ1-4	many	TGTGCCAGCAGTCGGGACTACAATGAAAAACTGTTTTTT	CASSRDYNEKLFF
.	TRBV5-1	TRBJ1-1	.	TGCGCCAGCAGCGGGGAGAACACTGAAGCTTTCTTT	CASSGENTEAFF
.	TRBV6-4	TRBJ2-1	many	TGTGCCAGCAGCCCAACAGGGCATGAGCAGTTCTTC	CASSPTGHEQFF
.	TRBV5-5	TRBJ2-3	.	TGTGCCAGCAGCTTGTTAGGCAGACGCACAGATACGCAGTATTTT	CASSLLGRRTDTQYF
TRBD2	TRBV4-2	TRBJ2-2	.	TGTGCCAGCAGCCAAGAAGCGGGTGCTGGGCTAGCGGGACCCCCCGGGGAGCTGTTTTTT	CASSQEAGAGLAGPPGELFF
.	TRBV11-2	TRBJ2-3	.	TGTGCCAGCAGCTTATGGTCGGGCCCCCTGGAGGATACGCAGTATTTT	CASSLWSGPLEDTQYF
.	TRBV5-1	TRBJ2-1	.	TGCGCCAGCAGCTTTTTATTCGTGAGGTACAATGAGCAGTTCTTC	CASSFLFVRYNEQFF